Listed here are 5 T cell receptor beta chains from one sample, sequenced in a study of blood T cell repertoires in COVID-19. TCRdb's table, derived via immunoSEQ multiplex PCR, lists solely in-frame clones and lacks some. Of some 300,000 clones in the sample, about 91% were seen once. Sequences were obtained from peripheral blood. The receptors here all came from a woman in her 30s who had recovered from COVID-19.

This chain connects TRBV5-1 to TRBJ2-2; 8 bases align to TRBD2. CDR1 is SGHRS and CDR2 is YFSETQ in the germline V gene. The length of the CDR3 is 16 residues. V shed 3 bases and J 3 bases; nucleotides not matched to a gene: 7. CDR3 sequence (DNA): TGCGCCAGCAGCTCCGGGACTAGTTTTCACACCGGGGAGCTGTTTTTT. It is translated as CASSSGTSFHTGELFF.

The count of this clone is one. The chain carries TRBV15 and TRBJ2-3; 7 bases map to TRBD2. Germline V gene data show CDR1 as LNHNV and CDR2 as YYDKDF (reference sequence). CDR3 length equals 15 residues. The V gene end was trimmed by 1 base and the J gene end by 5 bases; junction bases not matched to a gene: 6. The CDR3 DNA follows: TGTGCCACCAGCAGAGGGGGGGGTCTTGAAGATACGCAGTATTTT. Translation: CATSRGGGLEDTQYF.

The table lists this clone with a few counts. The rearrangement links TRBV6-1 to TRBJ1-1; unclear D gene. Germline CDR1 reads MNHNS; CDR2 reads SASEGT. Trimming took off 0 bases at V and 1 base at J, with 12 bases between the two ends. This CDR3 spans 16 amino acids. CDR3 sequence: CASSEAWLVANTEAFF. For the CDR3, the DNA is TGTGCCAGCAGTGAAGCTTGGCTGGTCGCGAACACTGAAGCTTTCTTT.

This chain connects TRBV27 to TRBJ2-3, with TRBD1 identical over 7 bases. The CDR3 spans 18 residues. V trimming: 6 bases; J trimming: 5 bases; junction bases outside the gene matches: 20. CDR1 is MNHEY and CDR2 is SMNVEV in the germline V gene (reference sequence). The DNA of the CDR3 is TGTGCCAGCAGAAGGAAAATAGGGACAGCCTCGAGGAGAGATACGCAGTATTTT. Residues: CASRRKIGTASRRDTQYF.

The chain is built from TRBV28 and TRBJ2-7; D is possibly TRBD1 (6 bases). This CDR3 is built from 15 residues. Trimming took off 4 bases at V and 3 bases at J, with 16 bases between the two ends. Germline CDR1 MDHEN, CDR2 SYDVKM. The CDR3 loop is CASSSSGHTNYEQYF. DNA of the CDR3: TGTGCCAGCAGTTCCTCGGGACACACAAACTACGAGCAGTACTTC.